This TCR beta chain was captured in a study of shared clonotypes between healthy human individuals. Study as a whole: Those who served as donors were a couple of women and a few men between the ages of 18 and 49. Study-wide results and caveats: Generally, estimated richness proved larger in naive subsets than it did in memory subsets. Measured sharing among donors was expected to vary with sequencing depth.

Only in-frame clones appear in the TCRdb table, and some are missing; sequencing was by immunoSEQ multiplex PCR. The sample consists of hundreds of thousands of clones, about 74% of them appearing once. The count of this clone is one. Its antigen is currently unknown. The healthy adult donors were HIV-negative and reported no recent acute infections or vaccinations. The clonotype comes from a young woman in good health. The sequenced material came from memory CD4+ T cells sorted from blood. Documented subset: CD45RA-negative fraction.

The CDR3 spells CASSFSYSFPDTGELFF. The CDR3 coding sequence is TGTGCCAGCAGCTTTTCCTACAGTTTCCCGGACACCGGGGAGCTGTTTTTT. The chain combines TRBV7-2 with TRBJ2-2; D is unresolved. The CDR3 spans 17 residues. Germline V lookup: CDR1 SGHTA, CDR2 FQGNSA. Trimming took off 3 bases at V and 3 bases at J, with 17 bases between the two ends.